The clone carrying this TCR beta chain was counted at least ten times. The antigen remains undetermined. V dropped 5 bases and J dropped 3 bases, with 16 bases sitting between them. CDR3 length equals 15 residues. This specimen comes from a study of T cells in Graves' hyperthyroidism and ophthalmopathy. Study-wide results and limits: Within blood appeared most thyroid clonotypes that had expanded above 0.001.

Amplification targeted TCR beta CDR3 regions from RNA transcripts. First-round RT-PCR with HTBI primers amplified the TCR CDR3 region. TCRdb processed the multiplex PCR reads anew with MiXCR; each CDR3 protein has one entry. The sample consists of about 560,000 distinct CDR3 sequences, roughly 17% of them appearing once. Subjects aged 18 to 65 presented with newly diagnosed hyperthyroidism of less than 2 months' duration. Reasons for excluding patients were uncontrolled infection, other autoimmune disease, pregnancy or lactation. PBMCs were obtained from 9.5 to 10 ml fresh peripheral blood. The source is a young woman with Graves' hyperthyroidism. Sequencing was carried out using blood. The chain joins TRBV12-3 or TRBV12-4 to TRBJ1-2, with D possibly TRBD1 on 6 matching bases. In nucleotides, the CDR3 is TGTGCCAGCAGTCCCACAGGGAAAACACACTATGGCTACACCTTC. Its translation: CASSPTGKTHYGYTF.